The 21 T cell receptor beta chains below all came from one sample that was sequenced in a study of shared clonotypes between healthy human individuals (dated by TCRdb to 2019 to 2021). The library was prepared using the immunoSEQ multiplex PCR assay. Sourced from immuneACCESS, this table was stored by TCRdb with only in-frame sequences that have V and J called. A share of the clones is absent; for the studies checked, an unresolved V gene accounts for under half, and the remainder has no known explanation. Counted in this sample were approximately 1.1 million clones; roughly 74% of them appeared once. The top ten clones comprise approximately 0.56% of the sample. Sequencing input: memory CD4+ T cells from PBMCs. The sample's cell subset or site label is to be understood as: CD45RA-negative fraction. These receptors all come from a man aged 18 to 30 in good health. Some clones in this sample may be carry-over from other donors' samples.

V is TRBV6-1 and J is TRBJ1-2; perhaps TRBD1 as D (6 bases). The germline V gene has CDR1 MNHNS and CDR2 SASEGT. CDR3 length: 15 amino acids. V was shortened by 6 bases and J by 6 bases, with 20 bases between the two germline ends. Written as DNA, the CDR3 is TGTGCCAGCAGCCAGGGGACGGCCGGGTTGGATGGCTACACCTTC. Translating gives CASSQGTAGLDGYTF.

Ten or more counts support this clone. At the DNA level, this CDR3 is encoded by other sequences in the same sample as well. The chain has TRBV10-3 and TRBJ1-1; unclear D gene. The germline V and J ends were trimmed by 10 bases and 0 bases, with 12 bases remaining between them. The CDR3 totals 13 residues. Germline CDR1 ENHRY, CDR2 SYGVKD. In DNA, the CDR3 is TGTGCCACCGGACGGAATTTGAACACTGAAGCTTTCTTT. Protein sequence: CATGRNLNTEAFF.

This clone was seen only once. V usage is TRBV28 and J usage is TRBJ2-1; 7 nucleotides agree with TRBD1. CDR1 MDHEN and CDR2 SYDVKM come from the germline V gene. The CDR3 runs to 15 residues. The V gene end was trimmed by 5 bases and the J gene end by 7 bases; junction bases not matched to a gene: 11. The CDR3 nucleotides read TGTGCCAGCAGTCCCCCGGGCCCAGGGGGAAATGAGCAGTTCTTC. It codes for CASSPPGPGGNEQFF.

This chain links TRBV14 with TRBJ1-1, with D perhaps TRBD1 (5 bases). V lost 0 bases and J lost 8, with 25 bases in between. Germline lookup yields CDR1 SGHDN and CDR2 FVKESK. The CDR3 consists of 18 residues. The DNA of the CDR3 is TGTGCCAGCAGCCAAGAACCCCTCGGAAGGGGACTTTCTGGAGAAGCTTTCTTT. It specifies CASSQEPLGRGLSGEAFF.

This chain connects TRBV19 to TRBJ2-2; D is possibly TRBD2 (6 bases). The CDR3 is 14 residues long. V lost 5 bases, J lost 7 bases, and 14 bases lay in between. Germline loops: CDR1 LNHDA, CDR2 SQIVND (reference sequence). DNA for the CDR3: TGTGCCAGTAGTCCCGGGACTTTTTTCGGGGAGCTGTTTTTT. Translating gives CASSPGTFFGELFF.

V gene TRBV5-1 combines with J gene TRBJ2-2; possible D gene TRBD2, 5 bases. The CDR3 is 13 amino acids. Germline values: CDR1 SGHRS, CDR2 YFSETQ. V gave up 7 bases and J gave up 0 bases, with 7 bases separating them. In DNA form, the CDR3 reads TGCGCCAGCGAGGGATCGAACACCGGGGAGCTGTTTTTT. It encodes CASEGSNTGELFF.

The chain is built from TRBV7-6 and TRBJ2-1; D unresolved. Germline V lookup: CDR1 SGHVS, CDR2 FNYEAQ. The CDR3 contains 14 residues. Trimming pared 3 bases from V and 6 bases from J, leaving 12 bases between. The DNA for the CDR3 is TGTGCCAGCAGCTTTAGGCAGAGGAGCAATGAGCAGTTCTTC. This gives the protein CASSFRQRSNEQFF. Filled out from reference TRBV7-6 and TRBJ2-1, the complete variable domain reads GAGVSQSPRYKVTKRGQDVALRCDPISGHVSLYWYRQALGQGPEFLTYFNYEAQQDKSGLPNDRFSAERPEGSISTLTIQRTEQRDSAMYRCASSFRQRSNEQFFGPGTRLTVL.

The rearrangement links TRBV9 to TRBJ1-1, with no clear D. V lost 0 bases to trimming and J lost 7 bases, with 16 bases between them. Germline V lookup: CDR1 SGDLS, CDR2 YYNGEE. CDR3 length equals 15 residues. CDR3 protein: CASSVEYVDVGEAFF. The CDR3 DNA reads as TGTGCCAGCAGCGTAGAATACGTCGACGTCGGTGAAGCTTTCTTT.

V usage is TRBV18 and J usage is TRBJ2-7, with 10 bases aligning to TRBD2. Trimming removed 2 bases from V and 4 bases from J; junction bases left unmatched: 11. The CDR3 runs 17 residues. Germline V CDR1 and CDR2: KGHSH, LQKENI. The CDR3 loop is CASSPRASGRIRYEQYF. CDR3 sequence (DNA): TGTGCCAGCTCACCAAGGGCTAGCGGGAGAATTCGGTACGAGCAGTACTTC. Filled out from reference TRBV18 and TRBJ2-7, the complete variable domain reads NAGVMQNPRHLVRRRGQEARLRCSPMKGHSHVYWYRQLPEEGLKFMVYLQKENIIDESGMPKERFSAEFPKEGPSILRIQQVVRGDSAAYFCASSPRASGRIRYEQYFGPGTRLTVT.

This rearrangement joins TRBV7-2 to TRBJ2-3; 10 nucleotides align to TRBD1. V gave up 1 base and J gave up 1 base; unmatched junction bases: 2. The CDR3 spans 16 residues. CDR1 and CDR2 from the germline V gene are SGHTA and FQGNSA. The CDR3 DNA follows: TGTGCCAGCAGCTTAGGTGGGACAGGGGGCACAGATACGCAGTATTTT. The encoded protein is CASSLGGTGGTDTQYF.

The chain couples TRBV21-1 to TRBJ2-5; TRBD2 was called by the table and not checked on the DNA. TRBV21-1 is classified as a pseudogene. There are 17 residues in the CDR3. The CDR3 here is CASSFRGLAKIQETQYF. CDR3 DNA: TGTGCCAGCAGCTTCAGAGGGCTAGCTAAAATCCAAGAGACCCAGTACTTC.

The DNA for the CDR3 is TGTGCCAGCAGCCCGGGTCTCTTCGGAGAGACCCAGTACTTC. This sequence encodes CASSPGLFGETQYF. The V call is TRBV7-7, the J call TRBJ2-5; D is uncertain. Germline V gives CDR1 SSHAT, CDR2 FNYEAQ (reference sequence). The CDR3 has 14 amino acids. V was cut by 5 bases and J by 4 bases, with 14 bases left in between. Full variable domain (outside the CDR3, taken from reference TRBV7-7 and TRBJ2-5): GAGVSQSPRYKVTKRGQDVTLRCDPISSHATLYWYQQALGQGPEFLTYFNYEAQPDKSGLPSDRFSAERPEGSISTLTIQRTEQRDSAMYRCASSPGLFGETQYFGPGTRLLVL.

V and J are TRBV7-2 and TRBJ1-2; maybe TRBD1 (5 bases). V was trimmed by 2 bases and J by 8 bases, leaving 18 bases between them. CDR1 and CDR2 from the germline V gene are SGHTA and FQGNSA. The CDR3 consists of 15 residues. CDR3 DNA sequence: TGTGCCAGCAGCTTATATAAGGGGTTGGATGGCGGCTACACCTTC. Its protein product is CASSLYKGLDGGYTF.

This sequence joins TRBV7-8 and TRBJ2-5, with a possible D match to TRBD2 (5 bases). In germline, CDR1 is SGHVS, CDR2 FQNEAQ. Trimming cost V 2 bases and J 5 bases, with 12 bases left between them. CDR3 size: 14 residues. CDR3 region: CASSLTGLGETQYF. CDR3 DNA sequence: TGTGCCAGCAGCTTAACGGGGTTGGGGGAGACCCAGTACTTC.

For this clone: It is likely a read error: a sequence one base away is far more abundant. The same CDR3 also results from other DNA sequences found in this sample. The chain recombines TRBV7-3 with TRBJ2-3, with D perhaps matching TRBD2 (6 bases). The V end lost 3 bases, the J end lost 3 bases, and 7 bases lay between the germline ends. The germline V gene has CDR1 SGHTA and CDR2 FQGTGA. This CDR3 comprises 13 residues. The CDR3 sequence: CASSLEGTDTQYF. The CDR3 DNA sequence: TGTGCCAGCAGCTTGGAGGGGACAGATACGCAGTATTTT.

V is TRBV5-1 and J is TRBJ2-3, with a weak D call TRBD2 (6 bases). This CDR3 is built from 15 residues. Germline V gene sequence: CDR1 SGHRS, CDR2 YFSETQ. V was shortened by 4 bases and J by 0 bases, with 12 bases between the two germline ends. In DNA form, the CDR3 reads TGCGCCAGCAGCCCCGCCGGGGGAAGCACAGATACGCAGTATTTT. Translated: CASSPAGGSTDTQYF.

The V and J genes are TRBV6-6 and TRBJ1-4; 7 positions agree with TRBD1. The germline V gene has CDR1 MNHNY and CDR2 SVGAGI (reference sequence). The length of the CDR3 is 14 residues. V was clipped by 6 bases and J by 8 bases; unmatched bases: 9. The CDR3 nucleotides read TGTGCCAGCAGGGTGACAGGGACGGAAGAAAAACTGTTTTTT. Its protein is CASRVTGTEEKLFF.

J is TRBJ2-5 and V is TRBV27; TRBD1 matches at 7 bases. The J call may be in error: the DNA end matches TRBJ2-7 better. The CDR3 spans 16 residues. CDR1 is MNHEY and CDR2 is SMNVEV in the germline V gene (reference sequence). This CDR3 reads CASSLRLGTADYEQYF. The DNA for the CDR3 is TGTGCCAGCAGTTTGCGCCTCGGGACAGCTGACTACGAGCAGTACTTC.

This chain connects TRBV5-1 to TRBJ2-7; a possible D gene is TRBD1 (6 bases). In germline, CDR1 is SGHRS, CDR2 YFSETQ. The V gene lost 2 bases and the J gene lost 3 bases, with 12 bases spanning the gap. The CDR3 loop spans 14 amino acids. CDR3 loop: CASSFSQGNYEQYF. The DNA of the CDR3 is TGCGCCAGCAGCTTCTCTCAGGGGAACTACGAGCAGTACTTC.

The chain links TRBV4-1 to TRBJ2-2, with a possible D match to TRBD1 (5 bases). Looked up from germline, CDR1 is MGHRA and CDR2 is YSYEKL. This CDR3 region has 14 residues. V shed 0 bases and J shed 13 bases, with 15 bases lying between them. The CDR3 nucleotides read TGCGCCAGCAGCCAAGATAAGCAGGGCAGAGTGCTGTTTTTT. Encoded protein: CASSQDKQGRVLFF.

The genes are TRBV2 and TRBJ2-1; 10 nucleotides match TRBD2. The CDR3 is made up of 17 amino acids. V was clipped by 6 bases and J by 7 bases; unmatched bases: 15. The germline V gene has CDR1 SNHLY and CDR2 FYNNEI. In DNA, the CDR3 is TGTGCCAGCAGCCGGACTAGCGGACTCCTTTTGGGGAATGAGCAGTTCTTC. Encoded protein: CASSRTSGLLLGNEQFF.